A selection of T cell receptor beta chains follows, all from one sample in a study of control samples from healthy donors and cancer patients. Profiling relied on immunoSEQ multiplex PCR, and the TCRdb table lists in-frame clones only, not all of them. The data contain about 150,000 clones, more than 85% of them singletons. Sequenced sample: blood. The receptors come from a woman between 40 and 55 years old in good health. The CDR3 runs from the conserved cysteine through the conserved F or W. The D gene is left open where the match is weak. Size is stated for part of the rows, as once, few or many counts, or as a class when the clone is expanded.

V gene	D gene	J gene	clone size	CDR3 protein	CDR3 DNA
TRBV24-1	.	TRBJ2-7	.	CATSDLGCQVGSYEQYF	TGTGCCACCAGTGATTTGGGGTGTCAGGTGGGCTCCTACGAGCAGTACTTC
TRBV4-2	.	TRBJ2-2	.	CASSQDLDSITGELFF	TGTGCCAGCAGCCAAGATTTGGACAGCATCACCGGGGAGCTGTTTTTT
TRBV18	.	TRBJ2-7	.	CASSPPVGNEQYF	TGTGCCAGCTCACCACCGGTGGGGAACGAGCAGTACTTC
TRBV19	TRBD1	TRBJ1-1	.	CASSTRDRIEAFF	TGTGCCAGTAGTACCCGGGACAGGATAGAAGCTTTCTTT
TRBV2	.	TRBJ1-3	few	CATRPGTGNTIYF	TGTGCCACTCGGCCGGGCACTGGAAACACCATATATTTT
TRBV12-3/TRBV12-4	.	TRBJ2-7	.	CASSLVRKYEQYF	TGTGCCAGCAGTTTAGTCCGAAAATACGAGCAGTACTTC
TRBV27	TRBD1	TRBJ2-7	.	CASSSRQGLFYEQYF	TGTGCCAGCAGTTCCCGACAGGGTCTCTTCTACGAGCAGTACTTC
TRBV7-8	TRBD1	TRBJ1-2	.	CASSLGGQTGANYGYTF	TGTGCCAGCAGCTTAGGGGGCCAGACAGGGGCTAACTATGGCTACACCTTC
TRBV9	.	TRBJ1-6	.	CASSVGIDWDSPLHF	TGTGCCAGCAGCGTAGGGATAGATTGGGATTCACCCCTCCACTTT
TRBV16	TRBD1	TRBJ2-3	.	CASSPTGGSTDTQYF	TGTGCCAGCAGCCCTACAGGGGGAAGCACAGATACGCAGTATTTT
TRBV7-6	TRBD1	TRBJ2-1	medium-sized	CASSLQGANYNEQFF	TGTGCCAGCAGCCTACAGGGGGCCAACTACAATGAGCAGTTCTTC
TRBV3-1/TRBV3-2	.	TRBJ2-5	.	CASTHSGAKTQYF	TGTGCCAGCACCCATAGTGGGGCGAAGACCCAGTACTTC
TRBV19	.	TRBJ1-1	.	CASSRTENTEAFF	TGTGCCAGTAGCCGGACAGAGAACACTGAAGCTTTCTTT
TRBV2	TRBD2	TRBJ2-1	.	CASSAGTSGAHEQFF	TGTGCCAGCAGTGCGGGGACTAGCGGGGCTCATGAGCAGTTCTTC
TRBV13	.	TRBJ1-6	once	CASSLTTGNSYNSPLHF	TGTGCCAGCAGCTTAACTACTGGAAACTCCTATAATTCACCCCTCCACTTT
TRBV19	TRBD2	TRBJ2-3	.	CASSMAGGFTDTQYF	TGTGCCAGTAGTATGGCGGGGGGCTTCACAGATACGCAGTATTTT
TRBV6-5	TRBD1	TRBJ1-1	.	CASSYSVDRAYTEAFF	TGTGCCAGCAGTTACTCCGTGGACAGGGCTTACACTGAAGCTTTCTTT
TRBV20-1	.	TRBJ2-7	.	CSASNGAGSRPYEQYF	TGCAGTGCTAGTAATGGGGCGGGGAGCAGGCCCTACGAGCAGTACTTC
TRBV7-9	.	TRBJ2-1	.	CASSSTRDGYNEQFF	TGTGCCAGCAGCTCAACCCGGGACGGGTACAATGAGCAGTTCTTC
TRBV27	TRBD1	TRBJ2-2	.	CASREGTGDTGELFF	TGTGCCAGCAGGGAAGGGACAGGGGACACCGGGGAGCTGTTTTTT
TRBV4-2	.	TRBJ1-3	.	CASSQDPPVVRGNTIYF	TGTGCCAGCAGCCAAGACCCACCGGTGGTACGCGGAAACACCATATATTTT
TRBV3-1/TRBV3-2	.	TRBJ1-3	.	CASSPGGNTIYF	TGTGCCAGCAGCCCGGGGGGAAACACCATATATTTT
TRBV7-9	.	TRBJ1-5	.	CASSLEPGRGSNQPQHF	TGTGCCAGCAGCTTAGAACCCGGCCGGGGGAGCAATCAGCCCCAGCATTTT
TRBV27	TRBD2	TRBJ2-7	.	CASSALGGTYEQYF	TGTGCCAGCAGTGCTTTGGGGGGGACCTACGAGCAGTACTTC
TRBV5-4	.	TRBJ1-1	.	CASSLGAGDTEAFF	TGTGCCAGCAGCCTGGGGGCAGGGGACACTGAAGCTTTCTTT
TRBV30	.	TRBJ1-1	.	CAWSGENTEAFF	TGTGCCTGGAGTGGGGAAAACACTGAAGCTTTCTTT
TRBV6-5	.	TRBJ2-2	once	CASSYLASEYTGELFF	TGTGCCAGCAGTTACCTGGCTAGCGAATACACCGGGGAGCTGTTTTTT
TRBV28	.	TRBJ1-3	.	CASRTTGITSSGNTIYF	TGTGCCAGCAGGACCACAGGGATCACGAGCTCTGGAAACACCATATATTTT
TRBV6-6	.	TRBJ2-7	.	CASSYGQGWAYEQYF	TGTGCCAGCAGTTACGGGCAGGGGTGGGCCTACGAGCAGTACTTC
TRBV7-9	.	TRBJ1-2	.	CASTSGQDVTF	TGTGCCAGCACCAGCGGTCAAGATGTCACCTTC
TRBV23-1	.	TRBJ2-1	.	CIAPDGYNEQFF	TGTATCGCCCCCGACGGGTACAATGAGCAGTTCTTC
TRBV6-1	TRBD1	TRBJ1-1	.	CASSEEGQVNTEAFF	TGTGCCAGCAGTGAGGAGGGACAGGTGAACACTGAAGCTTTCTTT
TRBV5-6	TRBD1	TRBJ2-7	.	CASTPGGSYEQYF	TGTGCCAGCACCCCAGGGGGATCCTACGAGCAGTACTTC
TRBV6-5	.	TRBJ1-5	.	CASSYSGGLNQPQHF	TGTGCCAGCAGTTACTCGGGGGGGCTTAATCAGCCCCAGCATTTT
TRBV20-1	.	TRBJ1-6	.	CSASDGRPSGNSPLHF	TGCAGTGCTAGTGATGGCAGACCATCGGGTAATTCACCCCTCCACTTT
TRBV6-7	.	TRBJ1-6	.	CASSHLESPLHF	TGTGCCAGCAGTCACCTCGAGTCACCCCTCCACTTT
TRBV5-1	TRBD2	TRBJ2-2	.	CASSFLGLGETGELFF	TGCGCCAGCAGCTTTTTGGGACTAGGGGAAACCGGGGAGCTGTTTTTT
TRBV7-9	TRBD1	TRBJ1-1	.	CASTPDRGGTEAFF	TGTGCCAGCACCCCGGACAGGGGTGGGACTGAAGCTTTCTTT
TRBV15	.	TRBJ2-5	.	CATSRLQVWQETQYF	TGTGCCACCAGCAGGCTTCAAGTTTGGCAAGAGACCCAGTACTTC
TRBV6-1	TRBD2	TRBJ2-3	few	CASSENGGGPTDTQYF	TGTGCCAGCAGTGAGAATGGCGGGGGGCCCACAGATACGCAGTATTTT
TRBV5-1	.	TRBJ1-4	.	CASSLGSVGGRGEKLFF	TGCGCCAGCAGCTTAGGGTCTGTAGGGGGAAGGGGAGAAAAACTGTTTTTT
TRBV28	.	TRBJ1-3	.	CASITSGAQGGNTIYF	TGTGCCAGCATCACTTCGGGGGCCCAGGGTGGAAACACCATATATTTT
TRBV6-6	TRBD1	TRBJ1-1	.	CASSSPIQGDTEAFF	TGTGCCAGCAGTTCACCCATCCAGGGGGACACTGAAGCTTTCTTT
TRBV23-1	TRBD1	TRBJ1-1	.	CASSQGQGGDTEAFF	TGCGCCAGCAGTCAGGGACAGGGTGGGGACACTGAAGCTTTCTTT
TRBV11-2	.	TRBJ1-4	.	CASSRTDEKLFF	TGTGCCAGCAGCCGGACAGATGAAAAACTGTTTTTT
TRBV29-1	TRBD1	TRBJ2-5	.	CSVRDSLPFLYF	TGCAGCGTTCGGGACAGCCTCCCCTTCTTGTACTTC
TRBV9	TRBD2	TRBJ2-3	.	CASSVVASGGLSTDTQYF	TGTGCCAGCAGCGTAGTGGCTAGCGGGGGACTCAGCACAGATACGCAGTATTTT
TRBV5-4	.	TRBJ2-7	few	CASSFGSYEQYF	TGTGCCAGCAGCTTTGGGTCCTACGAGCAGTACTTC
TRBV7-3	.	TRBJ1-1	.	CASSLGGANTEAFF	TGTGCCAGCAGCTTAGGGGGTGCGAACACTGAAGCTTTCTTT
TRBV18	TRBD1	TRBJ2-3	.	CASSEMGQTGSDTQYF	TGTGCCAGCTCTGAAATGGGACAGACCGGCTCAGATACGCAGTATTTT
TRBV6-1	.	TRBJ1-4	.	CASSEGFTNEKLFF	TGTGCCAGCAGTGAGGGGTTCACTAATGAAAAACTGTTTTTT
TRBV27	TRBD2	TRBJ2-3	.	CASSRALAGVTDTQYF	TGTGCCAGCAGTCGCGCCCTAGCGGGGGTCACAGATACGCAGTATTTT
TRBV7-2	.	TRBJ1-2	.	CASSPRQTYGYTF	TGTGCCAGCAGCCCGCGACAGACCTATGGCTACACCTTC
TRBV18	.	TRBJ2-3	.	CASSPVGTSTDTQYF	TGTGCCAGCTCACCCGTCGGCACTAGCACAGATACGCAGTATTTT
TRBV11-2	.	TRBJ2-7	.	CASSSQGYEQYF	TGTGCCAGCAGCTCCCAAGGATACGAGCAGTACTTC